The 19 T cell receptor beta chains below all came from one sample that was sequenced in a study of cytomegalovirus exposure and HLA in healthy donors. PCR amplification relied on 60 Vbeta primers (plus 13 Jbeta primers). Sequencing was performed with immunoSEQ multiplex PCR; in TCRdb, only in-frame clones are kept and a portion is missing. The sample contains 180,000 or so clones, 75% of which appear only once. Sequenced material: PBMCs. These receptors were taken from a woman between 40 and 55 years old in good health and CMV-seropositive.

V and J are TRBV11-2 and TRBJ2-7; D call uncertain. Trimming shortened V by 0 bases and J by 0 bases, and 12 bases separated the two germline ends. Germline CDR1 and CDR2: SGHAT and FQNNGV. The CDR3 totals 16 residues. Here the CDR3 DNA reads TGTGCCAGCAGCTTAGATCTGGGCTTAAGCTCCTACGAGCAGTACTTC. It yields the protein CASSLDLGLSSYEQYF. The whole variable domain, filled in from reference TRBV11-2 and TRBJ2-7, reads EAGVAQSPRYKIIEKRQSVAFWCNPISGHATLYWYQQILGQGPKLLIQFQNNGVVDDSQLPKDRFSAERLKGVDSTLKIQPAKLEDSAVYLCASSLDLGLSSYEQYFGPGTRLTVT.

The rearrangement uses TRBV4-3 and TRBJ2-3; possible D gene TRBD1, 6 bases. Looked up from germline, CDR1 is LGHNA and CDR2 is YSLEER. V was cut by 0 bases and J by 0 bases, with 13 bases left in between. This CDR3 region has 17 residues. The CDR3 is CASSQDVDRSSTDTQYF. Written as DNA, the CDR3 is TGCGCCAGCAGCCAAGATGTGGACAGATCTAGCACAGATACGCAGTATTTT.

The chain carries TRBV6-1 and TRBJ1-4; D is unclear. This CDR3 is built from 17 residues. Trimming stripped 2 bases from V and 1 base from J, with 14 bases between. CDR1 and CDR2 (germline): MNHNS, SASEGT. The CDR3 sequence: CASSEFGRVGTNEKLFF. As DNA, the CDR3 is TGTGCCAGCAGTGAATTCGGGCGGGTGGGAACTAATGAAAAACTGTTTTTT.

Concerning this clone itself: The same CDR3 can be traced to other DNA sequences in this sample. The chain uses TRBV9 and TRBJ2-3; 7 bases are shared with TRBD1. CDR1 and CDR2 (germline): SGDLS, YYNGEE. The length of the CDR3 is 15 residues. V was clipped by 0 bases and J by 1 base; unmatched bases: 2. Written as DNA, the CDR3 is TGTGCCAGCAGCGTAGGGCAGGGGGGCACAGATACGCAGTATTTT. It specifies CASSVGQGGTDTQYF.

J is TRBJ1-3 and V is TRBV7-9, with D possibly being TRBD1 (6 bases). V was trimmed by 1 base and J by 0 bases, leaving 13 bases between them. The germline V gene encodes CDR1 SEHNR and CDR2 FQNEAQ (reference sequence). The CDR3 is 17 residues long. CDR3 loop: CASSLGGQTNSGNTIYF. In DNA, the CDR3 is TGTGCCAGCAGCTTAGGGGGGCAGACGAACTCTGGAAACACCATATATTTT.

This clone has just a few counts. V usage is TRBV7-3 and J usage is TRBJ2-7; D might be TRBD1 (6 bases). Trimming shortened V by 5 bases and J by 3 bases, and 17 bases separated the two germline ends. CDR1 is SGHTA, CDR2 FQGTGA, per germline. The CDR3 has 15 amino acids. The CDR3 DNA reads as TGTGCCAGCAGCCCTTCGACAGGCGCAGTCTACGAGCAGTACTTC. Amino acid sequence: CASSPSTGAVYEQYF.

V and J are TRBV27 and TRBJ1-2; D might be TRBD1 (5 bases). Germline V gene sequence: CDR1 MNHEY, CDR2 SMNVEV (reference sequence). The CDR3 totals 17 residues. Trimming took 0 bases from V and 1 from J, leaving 15 bases between them. The CDR3 region is CASSLSVRRGFNYGYTF. In DNA form, the CDR3 reads TGTGCCAGCAGTTTATCAGTTAGAAGGGGATTTAACTATGGCTACACCTTC.

This clone appeared a few times. The V call is TRBV4-1, the J call TRBJ1-4; TRBD1 is a possible D gene (6 bases). Per germline, CDR1 MGHRA and CDR2 YSYEKL. Trimming took 2 bases from V and 0 from J, leaving 10 bases between them. The CDR3 totals 16 residues. The CDR3 DNA follows: TGCGCCAGCAGCCAAAGGGGACAAACAACTAATGAAAAACTGTTTTTT. This gives the protein CASSQRGQTTNEKLFF.

The rearrangement joins TRBV11-2 to TRBJ1-1; D possibly corresponds to TRBD1 (5 bases). There are 17 residues in the CDR3. Germline V gene sequence: CDR1 SGHAT, CDR2 FQNNGV. The germline V and J ends were trimmed by 1 base and 6 bases, with 21 bases remaining between them. The CDR3 region has the DNA TGTGCCAGCAGCTTAGGGAGGGGCACTGTTCCCCCCCCTGAAGCTTTCTTT. It specifies CASSLGRGTVPPPEAFF.

This chain connects TRBV7-9 to TRBJ2-7, with TRBD2 as a possible D gene (6 bases). The length of the CDR3 is 16 residues. Germline values: CDR1 SEHNR, CDR2 FQNEAQ (reference sequence). V lost 5 bases and J lost 5, with 22 bases in between. The CDR3: CASSPPFSGVGDEQYF. As DNA, the CDR3 is TGTGCCAGCAGCCCACCCTTTAGCGGAGTCGGTGACGAGCAGTACTTC.

This clone has just a few counts. In DNA form, the CDR3 reads TGTGCCAGCAGGGGAGGGGGGAGTGGGGGTAGGTTGGGTGAGCAGTTCTTC. It codes for CASRGGGSGGRLGEQFF. The J gene is TRBJ2-1, the V gene TRBV28; maybe TRBD2 (7 bases). Per germline, CDR1 MDHEN and CDR2 SYDVKM. Trimming cost V 6 bases and J 9 bases, with 27 bases left between them. This CDR3 region has 17 residues.

V and J are TRBV28 and TRBJ1-2; D is undetermined. CDR1 and CDR2 from the germline V gene are MDHEN and SYDVKM. V shed 2 bases and J shed 8 bases, with 9 bases lying between them. The CDR3 is 12 residues long. The CDR3 loop is CASSLGVSGYTF. The CDR3 DNA sequence: TGTGCCAGCAGTTTAGGAGTCAGCGGCTACACCTTC.

The genes are TRBV19 and TRBJ1-1; TRBD1 is a possible D gene (6 bases). V was shortened by 6 bases and J by 7 bases, with 12 bases between the two germline ends. CDR3 length equals 12 residues. CDR1 and CDR2 (germline): LNHDA, SQIVND (reference sequence). CDR3 in amino acids: CASRRNRDEAFF. Written as DNA, the CDR3 is TGTGCCAGTAGGCGCAACAGGGATGAAGCTTTCTTT.

The gene calls are TRBV7-2 and TRBJ2-5, with 11 bases lining up with TRBD2. CDR3 length: 15 amino acids. Trimming cost V 7 bases and J 4 bases; bases outside gene matches: 8. Germline CDR1 is SGHTA and CDR2 is FQGNSA. CDR3 amino acids: CASKKQLAGVETQYF. As DNA, the CDR3 is TGTGCCAGCAAAAAGCAACTAGCGGGAGTAGAGACCCAGTACTTC.

The chain is built from TRBV23-1 and TRBJ2-7, with TRBD2 identical over 9 bases. TRBV23-1 is known as an ORF, though its function is uncertain. The ends lost 2 bases at V and 2 bases at J; junction bases unmatched: 7. The CDR3 spans 16 residues. This chain's CDR3 is CASSQVSGSTTYEQYF. DNA for the CDR3: TGCGCCAGCAGTCAAGTTAGCGGGAGTACGACCTACGAGCAGTACTTC.

Only a few counts were recorded for this clone. This chain uses TRBV5-1 with TRBJ2-2; D possibly corresponds to TRBD1 (6 bases). This CDR3 has 14 residues. Per the germline V gene, CDR1 is SGHRS and CDR2 is YFSETQ. With 2 bases removed from V and 5 bases from J, the gap between germline ends came to 10 bases. The DNA for the CDR3 is TGCGCCAGCAGCTTTATTACAGGGACCGGGGAGCTGTTTTTT. The encoded protein is CASSFITGTGELFF.

This clone was seen only once. The chain recombines TRBV7-9 with TRBJ2-1; 7 positions match TRBD2. Germline trimming cut 7 bases from V and 3 bases from J; bases unmatched to any gene: 12. The germline gives CDR1 SEHNR, CDR2 FQNEAQ (reference sequence). The CDR3 is 16 amino acids. Here the CDR3 reads CASNPRWASGYNEQFF. Written as DNA, the CDR3 is TGTGCCAGCAACCCCCGGTGGGCTAGCGGCTACAATGAGCAGTTCTTC.

J is TRBJ2-2 and V is TRBV7-8, with D tentatively TRBD2 (6 bases). CDR1 and CDR2 from the germline V gene are SGHVS and FQNEAQ. Trimming stripped 7 bases from V and 4 bases from J, with 19 bases between. This CDR3 has 16 amino acids. The DNA of the CDR3 is TGTGCCAGCACCCAGGGAGGCCAACGGGGCACCGGGGAGCTGTTTTTT. Encoded protein: CASTQGGQRGTGELFF.

This clone came up a few times. The chain combines TRBV4-2 with TRBJ2-7; 8 bases match TRBD1. The CDR3 length is 15 residues. The V gene's germline CDR1 is LGHNA and CDR2 YNFKEQ. Trimming took 4 bases from V and 4 from J; bases not matched to a gene: 9. In nucleotides, the CDR3 is TGTGCCAGCAGCCTCGAGACAGGGGCTGAGTACGAGCAGTACTTC. This codes for CASSLETGAEYEQYF.